This TCR beta chain derives from a study of post-analysis software for immune sequencing data. About the study: The cohort encompassed relapsing-remitting, secondary progressive and progressive-relapsing multiple sclerosis disease courses. Overall study results and limits: Patients with multiple sclerosis recorded significantly lower normalized Chao1 diversity than controls, the study found. F-measure co-clustering was strong for batch-matched samples. Controls had lower frequencies than patients of 4 or 5 TRBV segments, which included TRBV5-6, TRBV5-1 and TRBV20-1.

As regards this clonotype: Its antigen remains unknown.

The authors incorporated unique molecular identifiers into the TCR beta cDNA libraries. Input populations of about 0.95 to 10 million T cells gave rise to around 500,000 cDNA molecules. From the PCR reads, TCRdb called clonotypes with MiXCR, one entry per CDR3 protein. The sample has hundreds of thousands of distinct CDR3 sequences, under 55% seen once. The CDR3 runs to 17 residues. Germline trimming cut 1 base from V and 8 bases from J; bases unmatched to any gene: 11. CDR1 and CDR2 from the germline V gene are SGHAT and FQNNGV. The chain employs TRBV11-2 and TRBJ2-1; 10 bases are shared with TRBD2. Sequences were obtained from blood. The receptor comes from a girl aged 10 to 17 with multiple sclerosis. The CDR3 nucleotides are TGTGCCAGCAGCTTAGTGGCTAGCGGGAGTATTCTCCATGAGCAGTTCTTC. Its protein is CASSLVASGSILHEQFF. Full variable domain (rest looked up from reference TRBV11-2 and TRBJ2-1): EAGVAQSPRYKIIEKRQSVAFWCNPISGHATLYWYQQILGQGPKLLIQFQNNGVVDDSQLPKDRFSAERLKGVDSTLKIQPAKLEDSAVYLCASSLVASGSILHEQFFGPGTRLTVL.